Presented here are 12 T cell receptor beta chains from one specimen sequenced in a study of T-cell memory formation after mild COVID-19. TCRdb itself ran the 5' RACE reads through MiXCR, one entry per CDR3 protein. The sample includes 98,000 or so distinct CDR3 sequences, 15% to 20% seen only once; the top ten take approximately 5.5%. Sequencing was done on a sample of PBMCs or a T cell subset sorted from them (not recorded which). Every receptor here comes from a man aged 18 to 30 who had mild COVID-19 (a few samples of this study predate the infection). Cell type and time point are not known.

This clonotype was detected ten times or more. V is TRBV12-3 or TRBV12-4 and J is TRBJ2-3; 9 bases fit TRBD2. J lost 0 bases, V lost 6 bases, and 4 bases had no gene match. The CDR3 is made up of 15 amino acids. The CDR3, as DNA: TGTGCCAGCAGCCCCAGCGGGGGGAGCACAGATACGCAGTATTTT. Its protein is CASSPSGGSTDTQYF.

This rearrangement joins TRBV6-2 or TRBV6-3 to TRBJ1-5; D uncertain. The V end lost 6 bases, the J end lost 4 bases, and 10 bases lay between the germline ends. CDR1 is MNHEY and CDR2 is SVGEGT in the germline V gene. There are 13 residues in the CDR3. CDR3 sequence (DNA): TGTGCCAGCAGGGCGGACGGAAATCAGCCCCAGCATTTT. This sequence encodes CASRADGNQPQHF.

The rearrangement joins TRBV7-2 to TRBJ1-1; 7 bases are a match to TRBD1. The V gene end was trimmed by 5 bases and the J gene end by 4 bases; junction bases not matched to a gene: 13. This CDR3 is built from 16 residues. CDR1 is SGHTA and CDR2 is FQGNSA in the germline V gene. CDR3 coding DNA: TGTGCCAGCAGCCCCCGCAGGGGGAAAGAGAGCACTGAAGCTTTCTTT. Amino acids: CASSPRRGKESTEAFF.

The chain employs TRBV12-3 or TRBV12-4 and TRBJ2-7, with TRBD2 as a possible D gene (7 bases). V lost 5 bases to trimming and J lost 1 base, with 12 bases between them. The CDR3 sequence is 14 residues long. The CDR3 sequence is CASSQQGGSYEQYF. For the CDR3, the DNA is TGTGCCAGCAGTCAACAGGGAGGGTCCTACGAGCAGTACTTC.

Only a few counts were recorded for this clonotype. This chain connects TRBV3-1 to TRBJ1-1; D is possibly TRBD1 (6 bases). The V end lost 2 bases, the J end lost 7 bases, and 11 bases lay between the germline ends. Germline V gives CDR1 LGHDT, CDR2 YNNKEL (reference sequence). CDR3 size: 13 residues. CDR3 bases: TGTGCCAGCAGCCAACGGGGGGCCAATGAAGCTTTCTTT. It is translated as CASSQRGANEAFF.

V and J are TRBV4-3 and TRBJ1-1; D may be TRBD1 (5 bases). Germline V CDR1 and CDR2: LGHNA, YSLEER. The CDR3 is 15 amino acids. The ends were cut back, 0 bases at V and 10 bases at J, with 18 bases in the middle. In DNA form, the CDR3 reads TGCGCCAGCAGCCAAGATAGCAGGACACGGTTTGCAGCTTTCTTT. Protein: CASSQDSRTRFAAFF.

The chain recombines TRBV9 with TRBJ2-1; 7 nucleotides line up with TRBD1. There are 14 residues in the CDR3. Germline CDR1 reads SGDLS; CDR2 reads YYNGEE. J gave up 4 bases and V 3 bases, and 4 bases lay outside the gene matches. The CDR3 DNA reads TGTGCCAGCAGCGAGGGGGACAGATACAATGAGCAGTTCTTC. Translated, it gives CASSEGDRYNEQFF. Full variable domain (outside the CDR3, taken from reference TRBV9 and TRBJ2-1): DSGVTQTPKHLITATGQRVTLRCSPRSGDLSVYWYQQSLDQGLQFLIQYYNGEERAKGNILERFSAQQFPDLHSELNLSSLELGDSALYFCASSEGDRYNEQFFGPGTRLTVL.

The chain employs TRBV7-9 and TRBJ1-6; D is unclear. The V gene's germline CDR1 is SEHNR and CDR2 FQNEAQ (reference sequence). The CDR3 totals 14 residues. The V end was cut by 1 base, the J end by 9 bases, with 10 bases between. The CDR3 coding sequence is TGTGCCAGCAGCTTAGGGAACGTCCTTTCACCCCTCCACTTT. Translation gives CASSLGNVLSPLHF. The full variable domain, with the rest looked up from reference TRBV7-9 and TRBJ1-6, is DTGVSQNPRHKITKRGQNVTFRCDPISEHNRLYWYRQTLGQGPEFLTYFQNEAQLEKSRLLSDRFSAERPKGSFSTLEIQRTEQGDSAMYLCASSLGNVLSPLHFGNGTRLTVT.

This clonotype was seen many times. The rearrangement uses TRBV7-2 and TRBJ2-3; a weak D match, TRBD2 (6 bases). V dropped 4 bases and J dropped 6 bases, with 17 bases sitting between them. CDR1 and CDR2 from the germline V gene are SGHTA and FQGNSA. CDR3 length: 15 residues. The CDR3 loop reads CASSSVEGSVDTQYF. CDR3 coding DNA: TGTGCCAGCAGCTCCGTGGAGGGGTCCGTCGATACGCAGTATTTT.

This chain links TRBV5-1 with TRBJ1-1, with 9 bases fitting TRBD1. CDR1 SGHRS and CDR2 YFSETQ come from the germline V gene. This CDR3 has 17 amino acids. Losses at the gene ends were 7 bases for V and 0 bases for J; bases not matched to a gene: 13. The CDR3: CASRWGGQGRMNTEAFF. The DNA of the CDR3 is TGCGCCAGCCGATGGGGGGGACAGGGACGCATGAACACTGAAGCTTTCTTT.

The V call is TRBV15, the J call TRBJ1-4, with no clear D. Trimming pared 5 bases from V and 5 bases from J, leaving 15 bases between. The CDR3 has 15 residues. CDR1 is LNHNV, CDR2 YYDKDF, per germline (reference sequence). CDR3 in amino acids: CATSGQLALNEKLFF. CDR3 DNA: TGTGCCACCAGCGGTCAACTAGCCCTAAATGAAAAACTGTTTTTT.

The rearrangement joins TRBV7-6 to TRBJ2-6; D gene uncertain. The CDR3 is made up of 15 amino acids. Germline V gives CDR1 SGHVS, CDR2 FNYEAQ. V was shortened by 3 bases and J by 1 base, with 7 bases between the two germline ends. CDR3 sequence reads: CASSFGFSGANVLTF. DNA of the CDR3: TGTGCCAGCAGCTTTGGATTTTCTGGGGCCAACGTCCTGACTTTC.